This entry describes one T cell receptor (beta chain). Its cognate antigen is unknown. TCRdb fed the 5' RACE reads into MiXCR, producing one record per CDR3 protein. The table shows about 110,000 distinct CDR3 sequences, with about a sixth occurring only once. Germline V gene sequence: CDR1 MGHDK, CDR2 SYGVNS. This CDR3 region has 13 residues. V dropped 6 bases and J dropped 6 bases, with 14 bases sitting between them. This sample is part of a study of T-cell memory formation after mild COVID-19. Study observations and caveats: Still unconfirmed is whether the second-wave clones peaking on day 37 recognized SARS-CoV-2.

This TCR was sampled from a man younger than 30 who had mild COVID-19 (a few samples of this study predate the infection). Cell type and time point are not known. The chain is built from TRBV25-1 and TRBJ1-2, with D tentatively TRBD1 (5 bases). Sequenced sample: PBMCs or a T cell subset sorted from them (not recorded which). CDR3 sequence: CASSMRGANGYTF. CDR3 nucleotides: TGTGCCAGCAGCATGAGGGGCGCAAATGGCTACACCTTC.